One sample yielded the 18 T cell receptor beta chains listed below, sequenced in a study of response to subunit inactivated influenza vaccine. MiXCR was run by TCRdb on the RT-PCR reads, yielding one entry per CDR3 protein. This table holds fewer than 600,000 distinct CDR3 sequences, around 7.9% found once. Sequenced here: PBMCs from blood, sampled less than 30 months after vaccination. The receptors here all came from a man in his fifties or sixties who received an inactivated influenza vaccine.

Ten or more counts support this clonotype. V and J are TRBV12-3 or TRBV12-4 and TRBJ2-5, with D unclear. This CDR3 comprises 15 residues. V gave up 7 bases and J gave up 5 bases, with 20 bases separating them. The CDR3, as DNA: TGTGCCAGCAACTCAGGCGGTCGACGCGAGGAGACCCAGTACTTC. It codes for CASNSGGRREETQYF.

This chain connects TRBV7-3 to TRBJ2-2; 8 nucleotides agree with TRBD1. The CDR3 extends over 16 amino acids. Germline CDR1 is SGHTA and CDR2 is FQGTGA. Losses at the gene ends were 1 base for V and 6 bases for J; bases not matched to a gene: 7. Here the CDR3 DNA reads TGTGCCAGCAGCTTAATCGCGACAGGGGCGGCCGGGGAGCTGTTTTTT. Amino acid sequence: CASSLIATGAAGELFF.

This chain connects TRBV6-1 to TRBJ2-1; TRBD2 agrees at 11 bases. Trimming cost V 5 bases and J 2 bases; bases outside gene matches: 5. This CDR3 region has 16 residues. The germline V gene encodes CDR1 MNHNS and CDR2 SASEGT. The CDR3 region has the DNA TGTGCCAGCAGTACGGCGGGACTAGCGGCCTACAATGAGCAGTTCTTC. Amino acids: CASSTAGLAAYNEQFF.

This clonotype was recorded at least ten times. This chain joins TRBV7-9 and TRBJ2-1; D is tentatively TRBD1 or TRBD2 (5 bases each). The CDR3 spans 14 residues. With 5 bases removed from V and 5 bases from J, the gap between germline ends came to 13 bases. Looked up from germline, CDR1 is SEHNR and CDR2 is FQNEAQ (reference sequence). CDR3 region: CASSPPGAHNEQFF. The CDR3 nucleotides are TGTGCCAGCAGCCCTCCCGGGGCCCACAATGAGCAGTTCTTC.

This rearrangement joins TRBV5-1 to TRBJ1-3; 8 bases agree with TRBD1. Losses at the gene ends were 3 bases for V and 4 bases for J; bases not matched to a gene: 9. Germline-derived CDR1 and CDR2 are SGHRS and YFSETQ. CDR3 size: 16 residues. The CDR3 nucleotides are TGCGCCAGCAGCTGGGGTCCAGGGGGCGGCGGAAACACCATATATTTT. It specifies CASSWGPGGGGNTIYF.

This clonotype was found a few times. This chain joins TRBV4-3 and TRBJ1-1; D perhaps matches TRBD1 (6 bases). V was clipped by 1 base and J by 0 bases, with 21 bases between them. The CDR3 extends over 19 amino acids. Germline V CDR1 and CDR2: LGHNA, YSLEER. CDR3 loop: CASSQGSDIQGRLNTEAFF. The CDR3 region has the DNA TGCGCCAGCAGCCAAGGCTCGGACATCCAGGGGCGCTTGAACACTGAAGCTTTCTTT.

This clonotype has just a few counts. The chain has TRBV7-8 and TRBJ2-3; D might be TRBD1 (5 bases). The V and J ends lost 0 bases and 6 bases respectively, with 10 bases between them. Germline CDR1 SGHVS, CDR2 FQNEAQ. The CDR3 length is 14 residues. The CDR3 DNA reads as TGTGCCAGCAGCTTAGCATGGGGCGAGGATACGCAGTATTTT. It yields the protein CASSLAWGEDTQYF.

Here the CDR3 reads CASSRGLAYTDTQYF. Here the CDR3 DNA reads TGTGCCAGCAGCCGGGGACTAGCGTACACAGATACGCAGTATTTT. This rearrangement joins TRBV11-2 to TRBJ2-3; 10 bases match TRBD2. CDR1 is SGHAT, CDR2 FQNNGV, per germline. The CDR3 has 15 amino acids. Losses at the gene ends were 5 bases for V and 2 bases for J; bases not matched to a gene: 4.

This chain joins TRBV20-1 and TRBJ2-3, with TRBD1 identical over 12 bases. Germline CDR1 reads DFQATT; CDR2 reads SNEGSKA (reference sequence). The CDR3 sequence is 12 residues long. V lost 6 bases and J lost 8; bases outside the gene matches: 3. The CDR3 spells CSAGTGGSTQYF. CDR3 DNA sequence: TGCAGTGCCGGGACAGGGGGCTCTACGCAGTATTTT.

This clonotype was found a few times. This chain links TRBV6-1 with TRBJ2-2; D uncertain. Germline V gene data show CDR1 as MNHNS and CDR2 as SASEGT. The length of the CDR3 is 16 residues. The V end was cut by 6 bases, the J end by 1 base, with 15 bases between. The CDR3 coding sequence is TGTGCCAGCAGCAAGACGCAGGCGTGGAACACCGGGGAGCTGTTTTTT. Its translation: CASSKTQAWNTGELFF.

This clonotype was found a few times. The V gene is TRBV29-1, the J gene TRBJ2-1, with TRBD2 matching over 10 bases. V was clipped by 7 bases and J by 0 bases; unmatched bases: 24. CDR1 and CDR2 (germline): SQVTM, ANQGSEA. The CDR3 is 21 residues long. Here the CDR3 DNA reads TGCAGCGCCCAAAAGGGGGTTCGAATAGCGGGAGGCTCGAGCTCCTACAATGAGCAGTTCTTC. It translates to CSAQKGVRIAGGSSSYNEQFF.

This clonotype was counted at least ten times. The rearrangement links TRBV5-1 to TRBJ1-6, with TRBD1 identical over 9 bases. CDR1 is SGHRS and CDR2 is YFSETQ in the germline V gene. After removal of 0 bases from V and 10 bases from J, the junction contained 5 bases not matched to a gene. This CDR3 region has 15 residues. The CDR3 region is CASSLDGDRVSPLHF. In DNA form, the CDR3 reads TGCGCCAGCAGCTTGGACGGGGACAGGGTCTCACCCCTCCACTTT. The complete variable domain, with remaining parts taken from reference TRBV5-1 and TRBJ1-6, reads KAGVTQTPRYLIKTRGQQVTLSCSPISGHRSVSWYQQTPGQGLQFLFEYFSETQRNKGNFPGRFSGRQFSNSRSEMNVSTLELGDSALYLCASSLDGDRVSPLHFGNGTRLTVT.

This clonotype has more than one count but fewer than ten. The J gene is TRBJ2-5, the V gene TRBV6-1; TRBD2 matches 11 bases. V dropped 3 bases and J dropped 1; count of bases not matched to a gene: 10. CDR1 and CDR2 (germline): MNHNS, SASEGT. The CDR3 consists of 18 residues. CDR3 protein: CASSEGTSGMSPQETQYF. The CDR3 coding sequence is TGTGCCAGCAGTGAGGGGACTAGCGGAATGAGCCCCCAAGAGACCCAGTACTTC.

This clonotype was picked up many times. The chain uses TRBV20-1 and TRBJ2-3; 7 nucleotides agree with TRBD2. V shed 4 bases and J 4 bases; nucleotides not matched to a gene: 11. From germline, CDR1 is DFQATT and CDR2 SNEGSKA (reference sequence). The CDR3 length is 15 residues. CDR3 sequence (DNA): TGCAGTGCTATTTTAGCGGGTAAAAGTCCAGATACGCAGTATTTT. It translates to CSAILAGKSPDTQYF.

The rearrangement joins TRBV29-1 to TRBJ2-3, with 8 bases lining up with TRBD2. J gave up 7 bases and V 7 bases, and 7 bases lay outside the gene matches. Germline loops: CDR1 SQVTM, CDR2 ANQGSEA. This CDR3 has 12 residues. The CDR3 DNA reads TGCAGCGGTGGGACTAGTCGATATACGCAGTATTTT. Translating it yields CSGGTSRYTQYF.

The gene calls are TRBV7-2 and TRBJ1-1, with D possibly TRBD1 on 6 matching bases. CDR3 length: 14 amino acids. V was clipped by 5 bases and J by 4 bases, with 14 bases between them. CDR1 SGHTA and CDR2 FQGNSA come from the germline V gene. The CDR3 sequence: CASSPIKGGTEAFF. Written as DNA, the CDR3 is TGTGCCAGCAGCCCAATCAAAGGGGGCACTGAAGCTTTCTTT.

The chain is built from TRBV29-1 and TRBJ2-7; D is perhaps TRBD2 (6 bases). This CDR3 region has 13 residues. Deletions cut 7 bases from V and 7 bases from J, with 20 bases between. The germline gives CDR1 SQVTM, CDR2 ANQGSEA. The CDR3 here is CSATGTVRGEQYF. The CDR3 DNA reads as TGCAGCGCCACCGGGACTGTGCGGGGTGAGCAGTACTTC.

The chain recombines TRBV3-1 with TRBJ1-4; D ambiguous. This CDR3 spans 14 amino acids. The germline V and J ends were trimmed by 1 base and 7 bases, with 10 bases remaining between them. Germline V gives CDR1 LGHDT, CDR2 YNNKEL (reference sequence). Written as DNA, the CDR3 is TGTGCCAGCAGCCAAGGGGCGCACGGTGAAAAACTGTTTTTT. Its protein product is CASSQGAHGEKLFF.